The 12 T cell receptor beta chains listed next were all sequenced from one sample in a study of hypomethylating agent response in myelodysplastic syndrome. The repertoire was sequenced with immunoSEQ multiplex PCR; TCRdb's copy has only in-frame clones and lacks some. Found here are some 4,500 clones, approximately 78% of them singletons; the top ten hold 15% to 20%. This sample comprised bone marrow, obtained before or after starting hypomethylating agent treatment for myelodysplastic syndrome (not recorded which). The origin of the receptors is a human donor with myelodysplastic syndrome.

The chain combines TRBV9 with TRBJ1-3; D may be TRBD1 (6 bases). Between the trimmed V and J ends, which lost 3 bases and 4 bases, there was a span of 17 bases. Per germline, CDR1 SGDLS and CDR2 YYNGEE. This CDR3 spans 16 amino acids. CDR3: CASSALTTGTGNTIYF. DNA of the CDR3: TGTGCCAGCAGCGCCTTGACGACAGGTACCGGAAACACCATATATTTT.

The chain joins TRBV15 to TRBJ2-5; D possibly corresponds to TRBD2 (5 bases). Germline CDR1 reads LNHNV; CDR2 reads YYDKDF (reference sequence). This CDR3 is built from 13 residues. Trimming removed 1 base from V and 5 bases from J, with 8 bases in between. The CDR3 loop reads CATSRGRIETQYF. CDR3 DNA sequence: TGTGCCACCAGCAGAGGGAGGATCGAGACCCAGTACTTC.

This clone was seen only a few times. J is TRBJ1-5 and V is TRBV18, with 7 bases aligning to TRBD1. With 3 bases clipped from V and 4 bases from J, the junction kept 9 bases outside the gene matches. The CDR3 is 16 amino acids. The germline V gene encodes CDR1 KGHSH and CDR2 LQKENI. CDR3 protein: CASSPAGTETNQPQHF. Here the CDR3 DNA reads TGTGCCAGCTCACCCGCCGGGACAGAAACGAATCAGCCCCAGCATTTT.

The chain joins TRBV11-2 to TRBJ1-1; D ambiguous. The CDR3 contains 11 residues. CDR1 and CDR2 (germline): SGHAT, FQNNGV. Deletions cut 9 bases from V and 5 bases from J, with 10 bases between. CDR3 bases: TGTGCCAGTAGAATGGGTACTGAAGCTTTCTTT. The encoded protein is CASRMGTEAFF.

This chain's CDR3 is CASSPFVYEQYF. CDR3 DNA: TGTGCCAGCAGTCCATTTGTCTACGAGCAGTACTTC. The rearrangement links TRBV28 to TRBJ2-7, with D unclear. CDR1 and CDR2 (germline): MDHEN, SYDVKM. Trimming cost V 5 bases and J 3 bases, with 8 bases left between them. CDR3 length: 12 residues.

The chain couples TRBV7-9 to TRBJ1-2; the match to TRBD1 covers 8 bases. The CDR3 covers 14 residues. The V gene's germline CDR1 is SEHNR and CDR2 FQNEAQ (reference sequence). J lost 7 bases, V lost 7 bases, and 11 bases had no gene match. The CDR3 DNA follows: TGTGCCAGCACTTCGACAGGGGCGAGGGGTGGCTACACCTTC. Protein: CASTSTGARGGYTF.

The gene calls are TRBV5-1 and TRBJ1-1; TRBD1 is a possible D gene (6 bases). CDR1 is SGHRS and CDR2 is YFSETQ in the germline V gene. V was clipped by 0 bases and J by 3 bases, with 12 bases between them. This CDR3 comprises 15 residues. Here the CDR3 DNA reads TGCGCCAGCAGCTTGGACCCAGGGGCAGACACTGAAGCTTTCTTT. Its protein product is CASSLDPGADTEAFF.

This clone occurred a few times. V and J are TRBV5-1 and TRBJ2-7; 10 bases fit TRBD1. The CDR3 sequence is 16 residues long. J gave up 6 bases and V 0 bases, and 9 bases lay outside the gene matches. Germline V gene lookup returns CDR1 SGHRS and CDR2 YFSETQ. This CDR3 reads CASSLVGGQGVLEQYF. CDR3 nucleotides: TGCGCCAGCAGCTTGGTAGGCGGACAGGGGGTTCTCGAGCAGTACTTC.

This CDR3 reads CASSQRPKNTEAFF. The CDR3 DNA reads TGTGCCAGCAGCCAACGACCCAAGAACACTGAAGCTTTCTTT. V and J are TRBV2 and TRBJ1-1; D is uncertain. V gave up 6 bases and J gave up 1 base, with 12 bases separating them. This CDR3 is 14 amino acids long. In germline, CDR1 is SNHLY, CDR2 FYNNEI.

The CDR3 nucleotides read TGTGCCAGCAGTGCCTCCGGGCCCCGAGAGCAGTACTTC. Translation gives CASSASGPREQYF. This chain links TRBV9 with TRBJ2-7, with D unclear. Germline CDR1 is SGDLS and CDR2 is YYNGEE. The CDR3 contains 13 residues. V lost 5 bases, J lost 7 bases, and 16 bases lay in between.

The rearrangement uses TRBV9 and TRBJ2-1; 9 bases line up with TRBD2. Germline V CDR1 and CDR2: SGDLS, YYNGEE. V lost 0 bases, J lost 7 bases, and 14 bases stayed unmatched. The CDR3 is 18 residues long. The CDR3 DNA is TGTGCCAGCAGCGTAGCTCAGCCGGGCGCGGGAGGGGCAAATGAGCAGTTCTTC. It translates to CASSVAQPGAGGANEQFF.

The rearrangement joins TRBV4-3 to TRBJ1-1, with a tentative D call TRBD1 (5 bases). Germline CDR1 reads LGHNA; CDR2 reads YSLEER. V dropped 3 bases and J dropped 4 bases, with 12 bases sitting between them. The CDR3 spans 14 residues. This chain's CDR3 is CASSHNGGGTEAFF. DNA of the CDR3: TGCGCCAGCAGCCACAACGGGGGTGGCACTGAAGCTTTCTTT.